The source of this T cell receptor beta chain is a study of blood T cell repertoires in COVID-19 (dated by TCRdb to the early 2020s). Background on the whole study: Collaborator samples came from the United States, Italy and Spain and covered acute and convalescent phases of COVID-19. The material from the prospective study consisted of cDNA or gDNA derived from T cells, B-cell-depleted T cells, or PBMCs. The dataset comprised deeply sampled blood TCRbeta repertoires from subjects exposed to, actively infected with, or recovered from COVID-19. A freely available public database, intended as a resource for researchers studying the immune response to SARS-CoV-2, is where the repertoires were released. Samples were obtained from the ongoing ImmuneRACE study (first 160 participants) and from 1,254 subjects provided by 6 global collaborators. A de-identified subject ID, COVID-19 status, age in years and sex were almost always included in the sample metadata. HLA class I and class II types, where available, came from metadata supplied by the sample provider rather than from assay-based typing.

V is pared back by 8 bases and J by 8 bases, with 12 bases lying between the germline termini. From its cysteine to its phenylalanine, the CDR3 spans 12 amino acids. Just CDR3 DNA is preserved here, 36 bases in frame from base 1. TCRbeta CDR3 regions were amplified from genomic DNA by means of the immunoSEQ Assay, a bias-controlled multiplex PCR. The published analysis was carried out like this. Nucleated cell counts per sample were estimated from amplification of reference gene primers within the assay. To quantify the absolute abundance of each unique TCRbeta CDR3 rearrangement, sequence reads were collapsed and filtered. For each sample, productive Simpson clonality was calculated by taking the square root of Simpson's diversity index across productive rearrangements. Here the immuneACCESS table is served through TCRdb, limited to in-frame sequences with V and J called. Missing clones are a known gap in these copies; in checked studies unresolved V genes cover under half, and the rest lacks a known reason. That table furnishes V, J and clone size, whereas the DNA furnished D and trimming. The sample table records under 80,000 clones; 70% to 90% of these occur just once. The ten largest clones represent roughly a sixth of the sample.

Collaborating institutions collected whole blood in K2EDTA tubes following their own protocols. For TCRbeta analysis, collaborators shipped samples as frozen whole blood, isolated PBMCs, or DNA extracted from either of those sample types. As regards this clone: Its antigen is unknown. There are no base qualities to consult, and no much larger clone falls within one base.

Broad study findings and their caveats: How much clinical and demographic metadata was included differed by source and by participant, and the metadata was provided uncurated.

The clonotype was recovered from an elderly man in a cohort sampled during active COVID-19. The chain was built from TRBV12-3 or TRBV12-4 and TRBJ1-4; there is no confident call for the D gene. Sequencing was carried out using peripheral blood. The sequence in DNA is TGTGCCAGCTCCAAGCGAGGGGAAAAACTGTTTTTT. Its protein is CASSKRGEKLFF.